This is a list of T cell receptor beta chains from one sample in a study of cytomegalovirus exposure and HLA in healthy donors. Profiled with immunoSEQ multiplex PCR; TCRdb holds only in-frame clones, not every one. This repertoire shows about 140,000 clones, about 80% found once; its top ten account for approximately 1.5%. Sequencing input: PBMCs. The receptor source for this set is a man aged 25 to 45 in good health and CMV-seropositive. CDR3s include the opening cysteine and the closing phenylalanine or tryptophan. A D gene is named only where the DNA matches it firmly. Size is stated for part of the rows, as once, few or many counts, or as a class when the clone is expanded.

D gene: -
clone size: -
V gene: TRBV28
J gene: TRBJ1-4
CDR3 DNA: TGTGCCAGCAGTACCCACGGTACAACTAATGAAAAACTGTTTTTT
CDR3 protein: CASSTHGTTNEKLFF

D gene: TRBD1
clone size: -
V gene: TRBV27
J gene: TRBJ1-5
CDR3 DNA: TGTGCCAGCAGCACAGGGGTTCAGCCCCAGCATTTT
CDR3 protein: CASSTGVQPQHF

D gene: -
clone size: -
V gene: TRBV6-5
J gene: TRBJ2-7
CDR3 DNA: TGTGCCAGTGAGGCCTACGAGCAGTACTTC
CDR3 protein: CASEAYEQYF

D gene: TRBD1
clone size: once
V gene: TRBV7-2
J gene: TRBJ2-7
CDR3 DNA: TGTGCCAGCAGCTTCTCCGGGACAGGGGTCTACGAGCAGTACTTC
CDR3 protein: CASSFSGTGVYEQYF

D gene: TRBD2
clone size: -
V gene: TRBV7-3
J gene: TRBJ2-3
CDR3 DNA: TGTGCCAGCAGCCTAGCGGGCCTAGATGGTACGCAGTATTTT
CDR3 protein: CASSLAGLDGTQYF

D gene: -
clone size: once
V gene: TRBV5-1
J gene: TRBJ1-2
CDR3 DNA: TGCGCCAGCAGCTTAGGACAGACCTATGGCTACACCTTC
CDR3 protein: CASSLGQTYGYTF

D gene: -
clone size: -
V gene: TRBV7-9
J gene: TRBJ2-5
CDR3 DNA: TGTTCCAGCAGCTTAGGGGGTGCTAGCGCGTTGGTAGAGACCCAGTACTTC
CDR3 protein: CSSSLGGASALVETQYF

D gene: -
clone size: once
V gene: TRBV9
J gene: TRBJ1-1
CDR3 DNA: TGTGCCAGCAGCGTAGGCGAGGGAATCGAGGGGGTGAACACTGAAGCTTTCTTT
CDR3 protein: CASSVGEGIEGVNTEAFF

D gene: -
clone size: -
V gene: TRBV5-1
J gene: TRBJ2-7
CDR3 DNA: TGCGCCAGCAGTACAGGGTTGAACGAGCAGTACTTC
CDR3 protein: CASSTGLNEQYF

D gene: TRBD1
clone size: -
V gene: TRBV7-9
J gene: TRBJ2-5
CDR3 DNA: TGTGCCAGCAGCTTAGCGACAGGGGAAGAGCAGTACTTC
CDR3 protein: CASSLATGEEQYF

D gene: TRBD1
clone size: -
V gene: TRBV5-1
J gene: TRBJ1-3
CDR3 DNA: TGCGCCAGCAGCTTAGAGGGGGCCAGAAACACCATATATTTT
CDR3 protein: CASSLEGARNTIYF

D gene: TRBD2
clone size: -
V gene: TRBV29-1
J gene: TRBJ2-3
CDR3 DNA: TGCAGCGTAACTAGCGGGGCGCATAGCACAGATACGCAGTATTTT
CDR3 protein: CSVTSGAHSTDTQYF

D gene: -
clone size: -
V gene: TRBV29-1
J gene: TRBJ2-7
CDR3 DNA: TGCAGCGCCTTACAGGGCACCGAGCAGTACTTC
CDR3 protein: CSALQGTEQYF

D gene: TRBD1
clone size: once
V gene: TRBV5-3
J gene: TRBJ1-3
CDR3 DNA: TGTGCCAGAAGTTATGGACAGGGGCGTAAGGGAAACACCATATATTTT
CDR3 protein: CARSYGQGRKGNTIYF

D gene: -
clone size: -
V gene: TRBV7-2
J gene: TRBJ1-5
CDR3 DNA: TGTGCCAGCAGCCCTCCGCAGGTACTCATTCTCAATCAGCCCCAGCATTTT
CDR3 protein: CASSPPQVLILNQPQHF

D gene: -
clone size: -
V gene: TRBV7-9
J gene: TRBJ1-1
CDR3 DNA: TGTGCCAGCAGCCTACAGATTTTGAACACTGAAGCTTTCTTT
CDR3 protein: CASSLQILNTEAFF

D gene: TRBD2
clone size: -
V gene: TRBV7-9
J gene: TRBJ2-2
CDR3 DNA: TGTGCCAGCACCCGGACTAGCGGGAGAGGCACCGGGGAGCTGTTTTTT
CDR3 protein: CASTRTSGRGTGELFF

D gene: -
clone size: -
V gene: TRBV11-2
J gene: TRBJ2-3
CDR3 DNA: TGTGCCAGCAGGAAATCGGGGGGCACAGATACGCAGTATTTT
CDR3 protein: CASRKSGGTDTQYF

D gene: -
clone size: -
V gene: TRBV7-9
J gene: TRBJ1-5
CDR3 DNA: TGTGCCAGCAGCTTGGGGCAGGTCGATAGCAATCAGCCCCAGCATTTT
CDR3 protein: CASSLGQVDSNQPQHF

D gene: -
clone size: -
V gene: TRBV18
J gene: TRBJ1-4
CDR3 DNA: TGTGCCAGCTCACCGGGCGGAGGACGGACTAATGAAAAACTGTTTTTT
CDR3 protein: CASSPGGGRTNEKLFF

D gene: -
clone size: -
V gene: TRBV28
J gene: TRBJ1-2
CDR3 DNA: TGTGCCAGCAGGACAGGTTCCCTTGGCTACACCTTC
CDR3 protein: CASRTGSLGYTF

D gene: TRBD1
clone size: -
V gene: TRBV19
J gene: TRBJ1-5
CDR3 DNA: TGTGCCAGTAGTACGCCCCAGACAGGGTTGCTTATAGCAAATCAGCCCCAGCATTTT
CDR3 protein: CASSTPQTGLLIANQPQHF

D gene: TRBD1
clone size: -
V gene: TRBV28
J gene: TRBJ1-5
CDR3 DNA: TGTGCCAGCAGTTTACTACAGACAGGGAGCAATCAGCCCCAGCATTTT
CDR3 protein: CASSLLQTGSNQPQHF

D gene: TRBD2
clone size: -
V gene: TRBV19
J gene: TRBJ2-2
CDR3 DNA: TGTGCCAGTAATTTAGCGGGAGAAAGCGGGGAGCTGTTTTTT
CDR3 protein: CASNLAGESGELFF

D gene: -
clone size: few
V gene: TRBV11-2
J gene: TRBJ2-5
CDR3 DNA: TGTGCCAGCAGCTTAGGGACAGTCCAAGAGACCCAGTACTTC
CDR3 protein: CASSLGTVQETQYF

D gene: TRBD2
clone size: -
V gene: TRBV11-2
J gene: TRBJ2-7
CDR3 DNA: TGTGCCAGCAGCTTCAAAACGGGAGGGCCTCGGGAGCAGTACTTC
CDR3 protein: CASSFKTGGPREQYF

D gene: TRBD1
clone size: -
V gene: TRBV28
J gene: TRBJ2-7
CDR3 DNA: TGTGCCAGCAGTTTCTCCGACAGGGGGCGAACCCTCTACGAGCAGTACTTC
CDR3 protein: CASSFSDRGRTLYEQYF

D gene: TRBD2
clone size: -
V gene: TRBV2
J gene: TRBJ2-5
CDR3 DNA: TGTGCCAGCAGAGCCCTAGCGGGGAGCCAAGAGACCCAGTACTTC
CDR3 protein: CASRALAGSQETQYF

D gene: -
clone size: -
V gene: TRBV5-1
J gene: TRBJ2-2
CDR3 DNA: TGCGCCAGCACCCGCAGGGAAAACGGCGCCGGGGAGCTGTTTTTT
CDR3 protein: CASTRRENGAGELFF

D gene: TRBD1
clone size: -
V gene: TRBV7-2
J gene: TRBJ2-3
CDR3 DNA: TGTGCCAGCAGCTCCTCGGCAGGGGGCGCCGGCACAGATACGCAGTATTTT
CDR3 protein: CASSSSAGGAGTDTQYF

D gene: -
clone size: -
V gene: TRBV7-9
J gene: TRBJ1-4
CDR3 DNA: TGTGCCAGCAGCCCCTCACCGGGGTATGAAAAACTGTTTTTT
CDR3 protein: CASSPSPGYEKLFF

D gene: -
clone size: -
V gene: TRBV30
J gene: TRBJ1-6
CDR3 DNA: TGTGCCTGGAGTTTAGCCCAGGGGTATTCACCCCTCCACTTT
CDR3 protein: CAWSLAQGYSPLHF

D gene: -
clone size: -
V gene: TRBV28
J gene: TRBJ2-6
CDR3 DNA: TGTGCCAGCACCCAACGGGTCCGTCTCGGCGCCAACGTCCTGACTTTC
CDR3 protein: CASTQRVRLGANVLTF

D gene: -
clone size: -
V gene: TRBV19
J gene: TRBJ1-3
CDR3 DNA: TGTGCCAGTACCCCTTCTGGGGGCTATGGAAACACCATATATTTT
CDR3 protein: CASTPSGGYGNTIYF

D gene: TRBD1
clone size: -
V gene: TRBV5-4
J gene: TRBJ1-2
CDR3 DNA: TGTGCCAGCAGCCCGGACAGGTTCTATGGCTACACCTTC
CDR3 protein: CASSPDRFYGYTF

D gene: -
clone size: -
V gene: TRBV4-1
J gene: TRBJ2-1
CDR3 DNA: TGCGCCAGCAGCCAAGCAGGGTACCCCTACAATGAGCAGTTCTTC
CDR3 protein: CASSQAGYPYNEQFF

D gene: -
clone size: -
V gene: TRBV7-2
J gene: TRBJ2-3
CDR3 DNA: TGTGCCAGCTCCATTTCTACGAGCACAGATACGCAGTATTTT
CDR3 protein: CASSISTSTDTQYF

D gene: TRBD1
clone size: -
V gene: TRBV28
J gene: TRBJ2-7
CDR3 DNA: TGTGCCAGCAGTTGGACAGGTCCCTACGAGCAGTACTTC
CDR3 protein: CASSWTGPYEQYF

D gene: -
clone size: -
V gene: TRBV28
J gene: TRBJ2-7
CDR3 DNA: TGTGCCAGCAGTGCAAATATGGGGCAGGGACTCACCTACGAGCAGTACTTC
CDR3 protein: CASSANMGQGLTYEQYF

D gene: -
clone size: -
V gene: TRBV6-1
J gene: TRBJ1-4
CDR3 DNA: TGTGCCAGCAGTGGGACAGTTAATAATGAAAAACTGTTTTTT
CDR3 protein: CASSGTVNNEKLFF

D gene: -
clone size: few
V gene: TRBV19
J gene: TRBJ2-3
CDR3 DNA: TGTGCCAGTATGAAGACTTTGCATAGCACAGATACGCAGTATTTT
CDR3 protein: CASMKTLHSTDTQYF

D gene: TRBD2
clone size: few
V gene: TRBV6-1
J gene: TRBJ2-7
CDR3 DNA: TGTGCCAGTTACAGCGGGAGTGGGTCCTACGAGCAGTACTTC
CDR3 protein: CASYSGSGSYEQYF

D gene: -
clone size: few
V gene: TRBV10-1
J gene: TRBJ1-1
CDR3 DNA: TGCGCCAGCACTGGGCGGGATGAGGCTTTCTTT
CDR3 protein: CASTGRDEAFF

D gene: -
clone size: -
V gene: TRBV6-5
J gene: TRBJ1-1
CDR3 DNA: TGTGCCAGCAGGTTAGAGGGATCGAACACTGAAGCTTTCTTT
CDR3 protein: CASRLEGSNTEAFF

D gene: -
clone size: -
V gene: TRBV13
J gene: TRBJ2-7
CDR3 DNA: TGTGCCAGCAGCTTAGGGCAGGGATCAGACGAGCAGTACTTC
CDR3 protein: CASSLGQGSDEQYF

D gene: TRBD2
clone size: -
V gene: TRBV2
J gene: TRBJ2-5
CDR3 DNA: TGTGCCAGCATAGCGGGGGGTGGAGAGACCCAGTACTTC
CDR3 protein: CASIAGGGETQYF

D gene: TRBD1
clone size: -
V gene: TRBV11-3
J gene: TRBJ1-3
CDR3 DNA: TGTGCCAGCAGCTTAGGCCCGACAGGGAACACCATATATTTT
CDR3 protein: CASSLGPTGNTIYF

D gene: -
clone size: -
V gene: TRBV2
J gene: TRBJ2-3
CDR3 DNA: TGTGCCAGCAGTGTCCGGGAGAGGGGAGATACGCAGTATTTT
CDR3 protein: CASSVRERGDTQYF

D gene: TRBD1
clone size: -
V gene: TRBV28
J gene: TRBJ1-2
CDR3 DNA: TGTGCCAGCAGTTCTCAAACCGGGACAGGGGAATTAGAGGGCTACACCTTC
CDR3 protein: CASSSQTGTGELEGYTF